Presented here are 30 T cell receptor beta chains from one specimen sequenced in a study of cytomegalovirus exposure and HLA in healthy donors. Assay used: immunoSEQ multiplex PCR; TCRdb lists only in-frame clones, some missing. In the table there are 250,000 to 300,000 clones, around 90% of which are singletons. Sequencing was performed on PBMCs. Receptor source: a woman aged 18-30 years in good health and CMV-seronegative.

This clone has a single count. The rearrangement links TRBV7-6 to TRBJ2-3; 11 nucleotides match TRBD2. The CDR3 totals 17 residues. Trimming at V came to 1 base and at J to 2 bases, leaving 5 bases not matched to a gene. Germline CDR1 reads SGHVS; CDR2 reads FNYEAQ. The CDR3 coding sequence is TGTGCCAGCAGCTTAGGTACTAGCGGGGGACCCACAGATACGCAGTATTTT. Its protein is CASSLGTSGGPTDTQYF. The full variable domain, with the rest looked up from reference TRBV7-6 and TRBJ2-3, is GAGVSQSPRYKVTKRGQDVALRCDPISGHVSLYWYRQALGQGPEFLTYFNYEAQQDKSGLPNDRFSAERPEGSISTLTIQRTEQRDSAMYRCASSLGTSGGPTDTQYFGPGTRLTVL.

The chain is built from TRBV6-5 and TRBJ1-5; D is unclear. Germline V gene data show CDR1 as MNHEY and CDR2 as SVGAGI. The CDR3 sequence is 13 residues long. The V end was cut by 7 bases, the J end by 5 bases, with 12 bases between. The CDR3 DNA reads TGTGCCAGCACTCTCGGTCCCCATCAGCCCCAGCATTTT. The encoded protein is CASTLGPHQPQHF.

This chain joins TRBV9 and TRBJ1-5; D unresolved. Germline V CDR1 and CDR2: SGDLS, YYNGEE. The ends were cut back, 0 bases at V and 5 bases at J, with 6 bases in the middle. The CDR3 sequence is 13 residues long. The CDR3 region is CASSVDEDQPQHF. Here the CDR3 DNA reads TGTGCCAGCAGCGTAGACGAGGATCAGCCCCAGCATTTT.

This chain links TRBV15 with TRBJ2-2, with 9 bases lining up with TRBD1. The CDR3 extends over 16 amino acids. The germline V gene has CDR1 LNHNV and CDR2 YYDKDF (reference sequence). Trimming removed 2 bases from V and 2 bases from J; junction bases left unmatched: 3. The CDR3 nucleotides are TGTGCCACCAGCAGACCGGGACAGGGTAACACCGGGGAGCTGTTTTTT. Protein product: CATSRPGQGNTGELFF.

This rearrangement joins TRBV5-4 to TRBJ1-1, with D possibly being TRBD1 (5 bases). Per the germline V gene, CDR1 is SGHNT and CDR2 is YYREEE (reference sequence). The CDR3 has 14 amino acids. V shed 0 bases and J shed 5 bases, with 11 bases lying between them. CDR3 nucleotides: TGTGCCAGCAGCTTGGATGGGGGAGGTACTGAAGCTTTCTTT. It codes for CASSLDGGGTEAFF. The variable domain in full, completed from reference TRBV5-4 and TRBJ1-1, reads ETGVTQSPTHLIKTRGQQVTLRCSSQSGHNTVSWYQQALGQGPQFIFQYYREEENGRGNFPPRFSGLQFPNYSSELNVNALELDDSALYLCASSLDGGGTEAFFGQGTRLTVV.

The V call is TRBV12-5, the J call TRBJ2-7; TRBD1 is a possible D gene (6 bases). This CDR3 spans 13 amino acids. Looked up from germline, CDR1 is LGHNT and CDR2 is FRNRAP. Trimming pared 9 bases from V and 1 base from J, leaving 13 bases between. CDR3: CASRPGQSYEQYV. The CDR3 DNA reads TGTGCTAGCCGTCCGGGACAATCCTACGAGCAGTACGTC.

The chain links TRBV29-1 to TRBJ2-1, with TRBD2 as a possible D gene (6 bases). CDR3 length equals 13 residues. Germline loops: CDR1 SQVTM, CDR2 ANQGSEA. V was trimmed by 7 bases and J by 2 bases, leaving 12 bases between them. The CDR3 reads CSARGIAYNEQFF. The CDR3 DNA is TGCAGCGCCCGGGGGATCGCCTACAATGAGCAGTTCTTC.

The rearrangement joins TRBV4-1 to TRBJ2-5; the D gene is possibly TRBD1 (5 bases). Trimming left V 1 base short and J 5 bases short, with 17 bases between. CDR1 and CDR2 from the germline V gene are MGHRA and YSYEKL. The CDR3 consists of 16 residues. CDR3 DNA: TGCGCCAGCAGCCAAGTTTATTTTCAGGGCGAGGAGACCCAGTACTTC. Its translation: CASSQVYFQGEETQYF.

To note about this clone: One junction end does not reproduce the germline sequence, and a read error may be involved. This chain joins TRBV5-1 and TRBJ1-6; no firm D call. Looked up from germline, CDR1 is SGHRS and CDR2 is YFSETQ. The CDR3 runs 14 residues. This CDR3 reads CASSFVSDNSPLHF. DNA for the CDR3: TGCGCCAGCAGCTTCGTCTCCGATAATTCACCCCTCCACTTT.

The rearrangement links TRBV27 to TRBJ1-4, with D tentatively TRBD1 (6 bases). V lost 9 bases to trimming and J lost 0 bases, with 14 bases between them. Germline CDR1 is MNHEY and CDR2 is SMNVEV (reference sequence). The CDR3 covers 15 residues. The CDR3 sequence: CASGGPSATNEKLFF. The CDR3 DNA reads TGTGCCAGTGGGGGCCCCTCCGCAACTAATGAAAAACTGTTTTTT.

This clone was seen more than once but under ten times. The chain links TRBV21-1 to TRBJ2-7; TRBD1, as called in the table, went unchecked against the DNA. TRBV21-1 constitutes a pseudogene. CDR3 length: 16 residues. CDR3 sequence reads: CASSQGGQGPLGEQYF. The CDR3 region has the DNA TGTGCCAGCAGCCAAGGGGGACAGGGGCCCTTGGGGGAGCAGTACTTC.

The CDR3 DNA is TGTGCCAGCAGCTCCGGACACGGCGGGGGCGGGGAGCTGTTTTTT. Protein sequence: CASSSGHGGGGELFF. The chain links TRBV9 to TRBJ2-2, with TRBD2 matching 7 bases. Trimming cost V 4 bases and J 7 bases; bases outside gene matches: 10. CDR1 and CDR2 from the germline V gene are SGDLS and YYNGEE. The CDR3 spans 15 residues.

Written as DNA, the CDR3 is TGTGCCTGGAGCCCTAATGCCTACAATGAGCAGTTCTTC. Protein product: CAWSPNAYNEQFF. This chain joins TRBV30 and TRBJ2-1; D remains unclear. V was pared by 3 bases and J by 2 bases, with 8 bases between. CDR1 and CDR2 from the germline V gene are GTSNPN and SVGIG (reference sequence). The CDR3 extends over 13 amino acids. Based on the CDR3 plus reference TRBV30 and TRBJ2-1, the full variable domain is SQTIHQWPATLVQPVGSPLSLECTVEGTSNPNLYWYRQAAGRGLQLLFYSVGIGQISSEVPQNLSASRPQDRQFILSSKKLLLSDSGFYLCAWSPNAYNEQFFGPGTRLTVL.

The sample holds one count of this clone. This chain's CDR3 is CASSLVQGLSNQPQHF. CDR3 DNA sequence: TGTGCCAGCAGCTTGGTCCAGGGACTTAGCAATCAGCCCCAGCATTTT. The chain has TRBV5-5 and TRBJ1-5, with D possibly being TRBD1 (5 bases). The CDR3 sequence is 16 residues long. Germline V lookup: CDR1 SGHKS, CDR2 YYEKEE (reference sequence). V lost 0 bases to trimming and J lost 0 bases, with 10 bases between them.

This clone came up a few times. The rearrangement links TRBV7-8 to TRBJ1-2; D perhaps matches TRBD1 (6 bases). This CDR3 contains 13 residues. The germline CDR1 and CDR2 sequences are SGHVS and FQNEAQ. V was shortened by 2 bases and J by 5 bases, with 9 bases between the two germline ends. CDR3 sequence reads: CASSLPGQYGYTF. The DNA of the CDR3 is TGTGCCAGCAGCTTACCAGGACAGTATGGCTACACCTTC.

The rearrangement joins TRBV18 to TRBJ2-3, with D perhaps matching TRBD2 (5 bases). The V end lost 2 bases, the J end lost 2 bases, and 8 bases lay between the germline ends. Germline CDR1 KGHSH, CDR2 LQKENI. The CDR3 loop spans 14 amino acids. This CDR3 is CASSPGSSTDTQYF. CDR3 nucleotides: TGTGCCAGCTCACCAGGGAGTTCCACAGATACGCAGTATTTT.

The rearrangement uses TRBV6-1 and TRBJ1-2; 8 bases agree with TRBD1. The V gene end was trimmed by 4 bases and the J gene end by 7 bases; junction bases not matched to a gene: 17. Germline V gene sequence: CDR1 MNHNS, CDR2 SASEGT. This CDR3 has 17 residues. CDR3 nucleotide sequence: TGTGCCAGCAGTGTGGGCAGGGGGCGGGAACGTGGAGGTGGCTACACCTTC. It translates to CASSVGRGRERGGGYTF.

V is TRBV6-5 and J is TRBJ2-7; D possibly corresponds to TRBD1 (6 bases). The CDR3 spans 14 residues. CDR1 and CDR2 from the germline V gene are MNHEY and SVGAGI. V lost 2 bases to trimming and J lost 5 bases, with 13 bases between them. The CDR3 DNA reads as TGTGCCAGCAGTTACGGACAGTTGGCGGACGAGCAGTACTTC. Translating gives CASSYGQLADEQYF.

This chain links TRBV11-2 with TRBJ2-7; 9 nucleotides line up with TRBD1. The CDR3 loop spans 14 amino acids. With 4 bases clipped from V and 3 bases from J, the junction kept 4 bases outside the gene matches. Germline assignment: CDR1 SGHAT and CDR2 FQNNGV. The CDR3 bases are TGTGCCAGCAGCTGGCGACAGGGGGGCTACGAGCAGTACTTC. This sequence encodes CASSWRQGGYEQYF.

CDR3 in DNA: TGCGCCAGCAGCAACGGACAGGGGGATAACTATGGCTACACCTTC. This translates into CASSNGQGDNYGYTF. The rearrangement uses TRBV4-1 and TRBJ1-2; the match to TRBD1 covers 10 bases. Germline CDR1 MGHRA, CDR2 YSYEKL. Trimming cost V 5 bases and J 1 base; bases outside gene matches: 4. This CDR3 comprises 15 residues.

This chain connects TRBV6-5 to TRBJ2-5, with a tentative D call TRBD2 (5 bases). V was cut by 3 bases and J by 5 bases, with 13 bases left in between. Germline V gene data show CDR1 as MNHEY and CDR2 as SVGAGI. The CDR3 sequence is 14 residues long. The CDR3 nucleotides are TGTGCCAGCAGTTATTTCGGTTTAGCGGAGACCCAGTACTTC. Encoded protein: CASSYFGLAETQYF.

The chain recombines TRBV18 with TRBJ1-5; no reliable D call. CDR1 and CDR2 from the germline V gene are KGHSH and LQKENI. V dropped 6 bases and J dropped 0 bases, with 15 bases sitting between them. The CDR3 covers 16 residues. The CDR3 nucleotides read TGTGCCAGCTCTCCCCGGGAGCGAGGTAGCAATCAGCCCCAGCATTTT. This encodes CASSPRERGSNQPQHF.

The genes are TRBV6-5 and TRBJ1-5; 9 bases are a match to TRBD1. Looked up from germline, CDR1 is MNHEY and CDR2 is SVGAGI. Unmatched junction bases numbered 3, after V lost 4 bases and J lost 5 bases. CDR3 length equals 14 residues. The CDR3 sequence is CASSLQGAHQPQHF. As DNA, the CDR3 is TGTGCCAGCAGTTTACAGGGGGCCCATCAGCCCCAGCATTTT.

This chain connects TRBV7-9 to TRBJ1-2; D not resolved. V was cut by 0 bases and J by 0 bases, with 5 bases left in between. This CDR3 contains 14 residues. CDR1 SEHNR and CDR2 FQNEAQ come from the germline V gene (reference sequence). The CDR3 region is CASSLAQSNYGYTF. The CDR3 nucleotides read TGTGCCAGCAGCTTAGCACAGTCTAACTATGGCTACACCTTC.

The rearrangement links TRBV27 to TRBJ1-5; D gene uncertain. Germline V gives CDR1 MNHEY, CDR2 SMNVEV (reference sequence). This CDR3 region has 12 residues. V was pared by 2 bases and J by 6 bases, with 5 bases between. Here the CDR3 reads CASSLRGQPQHF. CDR3 nucleotide sequence: TGTGCCAGCAGTTTACGGGGTCAGCCCCAGCATTTT.

The chain is built from TRBV5-6 and TRBJ2-5; tentatively, D is TRBD2 (7 bases). Trimming shortened V by 4 bases and J by 5 bases, and 18 bases separated the two germline ends. CDR1 and CDR2 (germline): SGHDT, YYEEEE. The CDR3 totals 15 residues. CDR3 sequence reads: CASSPIGGAWETQYF. DNA for the CDR3: TGTGCCAGCAGCCCGATTGGGGGGGCCTGGGAGACCCAGTACTTC.

The chain links TRBV28 to TRBJ2-3; TRBD2 matches 13 bases. Trimming took 6 bases from V and 7 from J; bases not matched to a gene: 7. The CDR3 covers 15 residues. CDR1 is MDHEN, CDR2 SYDVKM, per germline. The CDR3 DNA is TGTGCCAGCAGACCCGGACTAGCGGGGGTGTATACGCAGTATTTT. As protein: CASRPGLAGVYTQYF. The full variable domain, with the rest looked up from reference TRBV28 and TRBJ2-3, is DVKVTQSSRYLVKRTGEKVFLECVQDMDHENMFWYRQDPGLGLRLIYFSYDVKMKEKGDIPEGYSVSREKKERFSLILESASTNQTSMYLCASRPGLAGVYTQYFGPGTRLTVL.

This chain links TRBV5-1 with TRBJ2-7; 7 bases line up with TRBD1. V shed 3 bases and J 0 bases; nucleotides not matched to a gene: 15. Germline lookup yields CDR1 SGHRS and CDR2 YFSETQ. This CDR3 comprises 18 residues. For the CDR3, the DNA is TGCGCCAGCAGCTCCCATATGCAGGGGGACAAGAGCTCCTACGAGCAGTACTTC. Translated: CASSSHMQGDKSSYEQYF.

This clone came up once. V and J are TRBV29-1 and TRBJ2-2; no clear D. CDR3 length: 11 amino acids. Germline CDR1 and CDR2: SQVTM and ANQGSEA. V was clipped by 3 bases and J by 4 bases, with 3 bases between them. In nucleotides, the CDR3 is TGCAGCGTTGACAGCACCGGGGAGCTGTTTTTT. This gives the protein CSVDSTGELFF.

The rearrangement links TRBV19 to TRBJ1-1; D is ambiguous. V lost 3 bases to trimming and J lost 0 bases, with 8 bases between them. Germline lookup yields CDR1 LNHDA and CDR2 SQIVND (reference sequence). The CDR3 covers 14 residues. The DNA of the CDR3 is TGTGCCAGTAGTATTAGCTCGATGAACACTGAAGCTTTCTTT. As protein: CASSISSMNTEAFF.